This TCR beta chain was recorded in a study of blood T cell repertoires in COVID-19. Turning to the study itself: PBMCs, B-cell-depleted T cells, or T cells provided the cDNA or gDNA that made up the material.

CDR1 is SQVTM, CDR2 ANQGSEA, per germline. V gave up 4 bases and J gave up 3 bases, with 14 bases separating them. This CDR3 region has 14 residues. Clones were sequenced by immunoSEQ multiplex PCR, and TCRdb holds only the in-frame ones, with some missing. This sample carries roughly 100,000 clones, 89% of them seen once, and the ten largest clones take 15% to 20%. The source of this sequence is a woman older than 75 in a cohort sampled during active COVID-19. The chain recombines TRBV29-1 with TRBJ2-3; TRBD1 is a possible D gene (5 bases). Sequencing used peripheral blood. The CDR3: CSVASGKGTDTQYF. The CDR3 nucleotides read TGCAGCGTTGCCTCTGGGAAGGGGACAGATACGCAGTATTTT.